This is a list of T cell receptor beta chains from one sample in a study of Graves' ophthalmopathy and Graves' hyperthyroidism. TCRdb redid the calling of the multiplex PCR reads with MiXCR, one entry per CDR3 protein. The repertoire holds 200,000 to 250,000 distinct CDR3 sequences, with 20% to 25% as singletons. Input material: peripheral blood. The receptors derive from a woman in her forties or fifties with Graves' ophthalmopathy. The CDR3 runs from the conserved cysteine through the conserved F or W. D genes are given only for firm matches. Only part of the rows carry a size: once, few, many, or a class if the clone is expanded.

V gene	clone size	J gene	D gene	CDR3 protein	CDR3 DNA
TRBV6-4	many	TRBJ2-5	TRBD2	CASRGAPGLAGGLQETQYF	TGTGCCAGCAGGGGTGCTCCAGGACTAGCGGGAGGGTTACAAGAGACCCAGTACTTC
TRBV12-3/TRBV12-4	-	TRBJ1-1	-	CASSFEGGGTEAFF	TGTGCCAGCAGTTTCGAGGGGGGGGGGACTGAAGCTTTCTTT
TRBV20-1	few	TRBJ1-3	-	CSAIPRETGRLVGNTIYF	TGCAGTGCTATCCCCCGTGAAACAGGCAGACTGGTGGGAAACACCATATATTTT
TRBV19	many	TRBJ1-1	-	CASSTYLSTEAFF	TGTGCCAGTAGTACGTACCTGTCGACTGAAGCTTTCTTT
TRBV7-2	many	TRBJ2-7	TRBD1	CASSFTGQGPYEQYF	TGTGCCAGCAGCTTTACAGGACAGGGCCCTTACGAGCAGTACTTC
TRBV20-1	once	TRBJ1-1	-	CSASLNTEAFF	TGCAGTGCTTCTCTGAACACTGAAGCTTTCTTT
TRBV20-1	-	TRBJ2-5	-	CSASYGSETQYF	TGCAGTGCTAGTTACGGGTCAGAGACCCAGTACTTC
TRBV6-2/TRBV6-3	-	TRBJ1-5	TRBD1	CASRTGVWSNQPQPF	TGTGCCAGCAGAACAGGGGTATGGAGCAATCAGCCCCAGCCTTTT
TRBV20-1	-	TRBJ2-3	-	CSARDPRQGIVDTQYF	TGCAGTGCTAGAGATCCGAGGCAGGGGATCGTAGATACGCAGTATTTT
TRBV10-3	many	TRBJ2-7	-	CAISESRDGYEQYF	TGTGCCATCAGTGAGTCGAGAGACGGCTACGAGCAGTACTTC
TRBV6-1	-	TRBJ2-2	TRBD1	CASRKTGGVDTGELFF	TGTGCCAGCAGAAAGACAGGGGGCGTAGACACCGGGGAGCTGTTTTTT
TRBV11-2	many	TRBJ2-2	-	CASSLDRGGLNTGELFF	TGTGCCAGCAGCTTAGATCGGGGCGGATTGAACACCGGGGAGCTGTTTTTT
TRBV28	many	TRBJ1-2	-	CASSLPSPGAGYTF	TGTGCCAGCAGTTTACCCTCCCCAGGGGCTGGCTACACCTTC
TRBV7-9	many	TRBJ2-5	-	CASSPDQGGETQYF	TGTGCCAGCAGTCCCGACCAGGGCGGCGAGACCCAGTACTTC
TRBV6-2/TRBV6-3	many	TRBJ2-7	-	CASRPAGNTYEQYF	TGTGCCAGCAGGCCGGCAGGGAATACCTACGAGCAGTACTTC
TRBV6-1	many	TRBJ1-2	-	CASSEGQTPGLYGYTF	TGTGCCAGCAGTGAAGGGCAAACTCCGGGACTCTATGGCTACACCTTC
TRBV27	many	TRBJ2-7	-	CASSFGAGDYEQYF	TGTGCCAGCAGTTTCGGTGCAGGGGACTACGAGCAGTACTTC
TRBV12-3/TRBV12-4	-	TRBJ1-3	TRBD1	CASKQGANTIYF	TGTGCCAGCAAACAGGGGGCAAACACCATATATTTT
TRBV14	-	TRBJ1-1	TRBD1	CASSQGTGVNTEAFF	TGTGCCAGCAGCCAGGGGACAGGGGTTAACACTGAAGCTTTCTTT
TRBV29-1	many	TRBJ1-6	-	CSVQLGRESPLHF	TGCAGCGTTCAGTTAGGGAGAGAATCACCCCTCCACTTT
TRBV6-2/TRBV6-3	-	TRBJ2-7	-	CASSFATSGTTYEQYF	TGTGCCAGCAGTTTTGCGACGTCCGGGACCACCTACGAGCAGTACTTC
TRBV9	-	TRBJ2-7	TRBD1	CAGSRSDRGDYEQYF	TGTGCCGGCAGCCGCTCGGACAGGGGAGACTACGAGCAGTACTTC
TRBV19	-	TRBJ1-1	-	CASSPMVGGRNTEAFF	TGTGCCAGTAGCCCAATGGTCGGGGGAAGGAACACTGAAGCTTTCTTT
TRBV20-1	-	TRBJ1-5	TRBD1	CSAQGARGNQPQHF	TGCAGTGCTCAGGGGGCCAGAGGCAATCAGCCCCAGCATTTT
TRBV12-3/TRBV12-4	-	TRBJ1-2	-	CASRERTFGYTF	TGTGCCAGCCGAGAAAGGACGTTTGGCTACACCTTC
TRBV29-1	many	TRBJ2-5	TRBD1	CSVEIRGLETQYF	TGCAGCGTTGAAATCAGGGGGCTAGAGACCCAGTACTTC
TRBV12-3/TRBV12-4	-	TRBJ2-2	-	CASSRWTGSGELFF	TGTGCCAGCAGCCGATGGACGGGGTCCGGGGAGCTGTTTTTT
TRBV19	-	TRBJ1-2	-	CASSDFPYGYTF	TGTGCCAGTAGTGACTTCCCCTATGGCTACACCTTC
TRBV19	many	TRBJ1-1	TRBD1	CASSMGAGGTEAFF	TGTGCCAGTAGTATGGGCGCAGGGGGTACTGAAGCTTTCTTT
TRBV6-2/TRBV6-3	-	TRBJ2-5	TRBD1	CASSYPTGAGGQETQYF	TGTGCCAGCAGTTACCCTACAGGAGCAGGGGGTCAAGAGACCCAGTACTTC
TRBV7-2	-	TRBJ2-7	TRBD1	CASSSTGTGRDEQYF	TGTGCCAGCAGCTCTACCGGGACAGGGAGAGACGAGCAGTACTTC